This T cell receptor (beta chain) was sequenced in a study of cytomegalovirus exposure and HLA in healthy donors (dated by TCRdb to the late 2010s). Some background on the complete study: In an earlier analysis of 450 to 750 of the donors, 276 Gb of sequence data and roughly 100 million unique TCR beta sequences from 150 million to 200 million T cells were reported. HLA typing covered class I and class II loci at four-digit resolution. To decide whether each TCR beta V gene segment behaved as functional or pseudogenic, an earlier analysis of approximately 590 of the donors relied on high-throughput TCR beta sequencing. Alongside the repertoire data, information on donor age, sex, ethnicity and CMV serostatus was compiled. The study profiled the T cell repertoires of hundreds of subjects by immunosequencing and related them to cytomegalovirus serostatus. A later genetic analysis used genome-wide SNP genotypes for about 65% of the roughly 670 donors, treating that subset as a discovery cohort. Rather than using new phenotypic data, the later analysis identified candidate immune exposures from TCR beta sequences and from how often those sequences occurred across donors. Every discovery cohort repertoire had been produced on one sequencing platform. To study patterns of TCR occurrence, a later analysis re-analyzed previously published TCR beta repertoires from 700 or so donors and added high-resolution HLA genotyping. About five DR-DQ haplotypes were treated as single units for association and clustering because of strong linkage in the cohort. Across around 400 genotyped donors of the cohort, an average of about 220,000 unique TCR beta nucleotide sequences per donor were sequenced, and 15% to 20% of those sequences were non-productive. The number of donors typed differed by locus, with about 629-630 for A, B, C, DRB1 and DQB1, roughly 520 for DQA1, 606 for DPA1, and around 450 for DPB1. Of the roughly 410 genotyped donors, less than 85% were placed in the genetic ancestry cluster associated with self-reported Caucasian donors. A separate validation cohort of 100 to 150 different subjects was used in addition to the roughly 670-subject first cohort. An early release covering 550 to 650 HLA-typed donors comprised 250 to 350 gigabases of sequencing data and around 86 million unique TCR sequences. The aim of the study was to test whether cataloging public T cell receptors could identify signatures of past pathogen exposure. To predict cytomegalovirus infection status, the study combined high-throughput TCR immunosequencing, statistical association of individual TCRs with disease status, and machine learning.

The cohort comprised under 700 healthy bone marrow donors. At the time of sampling, all cohort members were nominally healthy, though unrecorded immune exposures were likely present. The donor was CMV seropositive and was included in the group of approximately 300 seropositive cohort members. Each donor provided a peripheral blood sample, and peripheral blood mononuclear cells were used for TCR beta sequencing. Genomic DNA was extracted from the blood cell samples with the Qiagen DNeasy Blood Extraction Kit. The CDR3, cysteine through phenylalanine, is 14 amino acids long. Of the read, only the CDR3 DNA is kept; its 42 bases are in frame from base 1. Germline trimming amounts to 5 bases on V and 5 bases on J, with 6 as the count of junction bases outside the gene matches. Based on the germline V gene, the CDR1 and CDR2 sequences are SGHNT and YENEEA. What the study reported, not specific to this receptor: In a later analysis, TCR association rates were found to vary across HLA loci, with the most associated TCRs seen for DRB1 alleles and the fewest for HLA-C alleles. A few of the identified cytomegalovirus-associated TCR beta chains were confirmed in vitro to be specific for cytomegalovirus antigens. A group of highly shared sequence variants was considered likely to be a technical artifact of the sequencing pipeline. Because counts were too low, seventeen rarely observed V segments, including chromosome 9 orphons, were left out of the earlier analysis of over 550 of the donors. When HLA alleles, especially DR and DQ, strongly co-occurred, attributing TCR associations to individual alleles was difficult. The presence/absence analyses assumed that sequencing depth was roughly uniform across donors, and that assumption may not be true. Most TCR sequences were seen in very few donors, while some public TCRs were found in many individuals. The study gave a list of 150 to 200 TCR beta chains associated with cytomegalovirus. Because the 87-base-pair reads could not distinguish some IMGT-functional V segments, including TRBV6-2 and TRBV6-3, those segments were excluded. A further reported finding was that TCR beta sequences accurately predicted the HLA-A and HLA-B alleles for most subjects in the first cohort. Most CMV-associated TCR beta chains appeared to be HLA-restricted in a later analysis, and the HLA associations seemed to be driven largely by CMV exposure. A later analysis associated 17,000 or so TCR beta sequences with specific HLA alleles at a false discovery rate of 0.05. In an earlier analysis of about 550 of the donors, most TCR beta V segments were observed in productive rearrangements about 87% or about 30% of the time, broadly matching IMGT annotations. For the cohort, immune exposure information was limited to CMV serostatus. According to a later genetic analysis, donors in an Asian-associated ancestry cluster had fewer N-insertions in productive TCRs than the approximately 700-donor mean. Linkage disequilibrium might explain the correlated functional status among segregating V segments, but an unknown experimental factor could not be excluded. This cohort had only TCR beta chains sequenced, and the lack of alpha or paired-chain data limited which features could be detected. The authors suggested that the approach could potentially be extended to other disease states and immunological phenotypes. Because HLA typing was unavailable for some donors at each locus, only the typed subset was used in association tests. In a later analysis, HLA-associated TCR beta chains were found to be more clonally expanded and to have lower generation probabilities than equally common non-associated chains. According to a later analysis, parvovirus B19, influenza, CMV and Epstein-Barr virus appeared linked to several top co-occurrence clusters. In a later genetic analysis, a missense DCLRE1C variant was associated with V-gene and J-gene trimming of TCR beta chains, and the association was replicated in an independent cohort. The classifier was reported to diagnose cytomegalovirus status with high specificity and sensitivity in both the original and validation cohorts.

Comments on this clone: It lacks a known antigen. No clone much larger than this one lies a single base away; base qualities are absent.

Receptor libraries were prepared by the immunoSEQ multiplex PCR assay. A mixture of 60 forward primers for TCR Vbeta segments and 13 reverse primers for TCR Jbeta segments was used in the multiplex PCR. A multiplex PCR assay on genomic DNA amplified the CDR3 region of rearranged TCR beta genes. The amplified TCR beta libraries were sequenced on the Illumina HiSeq System as 87-base-pair reads. On the study's bioinformatics: In a later analysis, some 80 million unique TCR beta chains were counted across the 500 to 850 repertoires, and approximately 9.9 million of these chains were shared by at least two donors. A nearest-neighbor algorithm error-corrected the raw reads and collapsed the reads into unique sequences, merging closely related sequences to remove PCR and sequencing errors. To assign V, D and J gene segments, CDR3 sequences were aligned to IMGT reference sequences. For a sequence to be retained, a match of at least six nucleotides was required to both a V gene segment and a J gene segment. Rearrangements were classified as productive when the CDR3 lacked stop codons and remained in frame with V and J, and all other rearrangements were classified as non-productive. CDR3 was defined by IMGT convention, running from the second conserved V-encoded cysteine to the conserved J-encoded phenylalanine. The earlier analysis of about 590 of the donors excluded sequences that lacked an unambiguous match to a single V gene segment. An earlier analysis of 500 to 700 of the donors classified V segments as functional when productive rearrangements were above 56.7% and as segregating when the standard deviation between donors was above 5%. A statistical classification framework was built to diagnose cytomegalovirus status from the catalog of TCR beta chain sequences. In a later analysis, TCR nucleotide sequences were compared against IMGT/GENE-DB human TR gene sequences so that V and J genes could be assigned. The TCRdist pipeline was used in a later analysis to assign CDR3 sequences and most-parsimonious VDJ recombination scenarios. A later analysis defined each TCR beta chain by its CDR3 amino acid sequence plus V-gene family, and excluded reads lacking a unique V-gene family. As a way to deal with suspected cross-contamination and a sequencing artifact, a later analysis dropped hundreds of nucleotide sequences that were highly shared and had low generation probability. A later analysis calculated a clonal expansion index for each public chain from normalized within-repertoire ranks of inferred template counts. In a later analysis, generation probabilities were computed using a VDJ recombination model fitted to out-of-frame rearrangements, and the results were checked against IGoR. In a later analysis, hypergeometric tests were used to score TCR-TCR, TCR-HLA and TCR-CMV co-occurrence, with a repertoire-size bias correction applied to TCR pairs. A later analysis estimated false discovery rates by permuting HLA or CMV assignments 20 times. In a later analysis, co-occurring TCRs were grouped using DBSCAN, with TCRdist sequence similarity added in when clustering inside HLA-allele-positive subsets. Repertoires with fewer than 30,000 or more than 120,000 public chains were left out of co-occurrence clustering, as were a handful of repertoires with anomalous nucleotide sharing. TCRdb's version of the immuneACCESS table is confined to in-frame rearrangements and falls short of the full clone set. An unresolved V gene accounts for under half of the shortfall where checked; the remainder is of unknown origin. V and J calls and clone size come straight from that table; D and trimming were deduced from the DNA. This sample has some 130,000 clones in its table, and less than 65% of those were observed once. The ten largest account for 8% to 10% of the sample.

The rearrangement joined TRBV11-3 to TRBJ2-3; 8 bases in between match TRBD1. This receptor was obtained from a man aged 35-49 years in good health and CMV-seropositive. The sequencing input was PBMCs. The nucleotides read TGTGCCAGCAGCCCAGGACAGGGAAGAGATACGCAGTATTTT. It is translated as CASSPGQGRDTQYF.